The 4 T cell receptor beta chains listed next were all sequenced from one sample in a study of CD8 T cells in ankylosing spondylitis. Study-wide results and caveats: Apparently characteristic of ankylosing spondylitis blood was a TCR beta motif (roughly 8 highly homologous variants).

The antigens for these receptors are not known. TCRdb reprocessed the 5' RACE reads via MiXCR and lists one record per CDR3 protein. The sample carries 350,000 to 550,000 distinct CDR3 sequences, roughly 27% recorded once. Sequencing was performed on blood, either unsorted or a sorted T cell fraction (not recorded which). Receptors originate from a male donor with ankylosing spondylitis.

This clonotype came up a few times. The rearrangement uses TRBV5-6 and TRBJ2-3; D ambiguous. The germline CDR1 and CDR2 sequences are SGHDT and YYEEEE. The CDR3 loop spans 15 amino acids. V lost 0 bases and J lost 0, with 8 bases in between. The CDR3 loop is CASSLGPLSTDTQYF. In DNA, the CDR3 is TGTGCCAGCAGCTTGGGCCCGCTTAGCACAGATACGCAGTATTTT.

The V and J genes are TRBV20-1 and TRBJ2-5, with 7 bases lining up with TRBD2. The CDR3 loop spans 15 amino acids. With V trimmed by 6 bases and J by 5 bases, 15 bases remained unmatched. Germline V gives CDR1 DFQATT, CDR2 SNEGSKA (reference sequence). CDR3 sequence: CSAFSAGRGGETQYF. CDR3 sequence (DNA): TGCAGTGCCTTTTCGGCGGGGAGGGGCGGCGAGACCCAGTACTTC.

This chain connects TRBV20-1 to TRBJ2-7; 11 bases match TRBD2. This CDR3 region has 15 residues. Germline V gene sequence: CDR1 DFQATT, CDR2 SNEGSKA (reference sequence). V lost 6 bases and J lost 3; bases outside the gene matches: 10. The CDR3 DNA sequence: TGCAGTGCCATATTTCTACTAGCGGGAGACTACGAGCAGTACGTC. It yields the protein CSAIFLLAGDYEQYV.

The chain employs TRBV7-9 and TRBJ2-2, with 8 nucleotides matching TRBD1. CDR3 length: 17 amino acids. V gave up 8 bases and J gave up 0 bases; unmatched junction bases: 11. Per germline, CDR1 SEHNR and CDR2 FQNEAQ (reference sequence). The CDR3 sequence is CASHRSGQVANTGELFF. CDR3 coding DNA: TGTGCCAGCCACAGATCGGGACAGGTCGCGAACACCGGGGAGCTGTTTTTT.